This is a list of T cell receptor beta chains from one sample in a study of cytomegalovirus exposure and HLA in healthy donors. Assay: immunoSEQ multiplex PCR; the TCRdb copy retains only in-frame clones and omits some. The sample records approximately 190,000 clones, 75% to 90% being singletons. Sequenced sample: PBMCs. Receptors originate from a man aged 40-49 years in good health and CMV-seropositive. Each CDR3 is given with its conserved first and last residue. The order of the fields is D gene, J gene, clone size, V gene, CDR3 DNA, CDR3 protein. The D gene is left open where the match is weak. Clone size is shown for a subset of rows, as once, few, many or a class of expanded clone.

. | TRBJ2-1 | . | TRBV2 | TGTGCCAGCAGGGGGGGTTCGGGATATCAGTTCTTC | CASRGGSGYQFF
TRBD2 | TRBJ2-3 | . | TRBV6-1 | TGTGCCAGCAGTGAAGGTCTCTGGGTGACTAGCGGATCCCGTAGCACAGATACGCAGTATTTT | CASSEGLWVTSGSRSTDTQYF
. | TRBJ2-7 | . | TRBV2 | TGTGCCAGCAGTGGACTGAGCTACGAGCAGTACTTC | CASSGLSYEQYF
TRBD1 | TRBJ1-2 | . | TRBV6-6 | TGTGCCAGCAGTTACGTTATGGACAGGGGAAGCTATGGCTACACCTTC | CASSYVMDRGSYGYTF
TRBD1 | TRBJ1-2 | . | TRBV5-4 | TGTGCCAGCAGCTTAGGACAGGCTAACTATGGCTACACCTTC | CASSLGQANYGYTF
TRBD1 | TRBJ2-5 | . | TRBV5-1 | TGCGCCAGCAGCTTAAGTTCACCGGGTCCAGGGGGAGAGACCCAGTACTTC | CASSLSSPGPGGETQYF
TRBD1 | TRBJ2-5 | . | TRBV30 | TGTGCCTGGAGTGAGGGGGCCGAGGAGACCCAGTACTTC | CAWSEGAEETQYF
. | TRBJ1-2 | . | TRBV2 | TGTGCCAGCAACCGGGGGGATGCGGTCTATGGCTACACCTTC | CASNRGDAVYGYTF
. | TRBJ2-1 | . | TRBV27 | TGTGCCAGCAGTTTCCAACCGGGTCCACCCTACAATGAGCAGTTCTTC | CASSFQPGPPYNEQFF
TRBD1 | TRBJ1-2 | . | TRBV5-8 | TGTGCCAGCAGCCGACAGGGATGGGAACCGTCGAAGTATGGCTACACCTTC | CASSRQGWEPSKYGYTF
. | TRBJ1-4 | . | TRBV19 | TGTGCCAGTAGTATAGGGGAACCAAGGGAGGAAAAACTGTTTTTT | CASSIGEPREEKLFF
TRBD1 | TRBJ2-3 | . | TRBV7-9 | TGTGCCAGCAGCTTGACAGGGACCACAGATACGCAGTATTTT | CASSLTGTTDTQYF
. | TRBJ2-2 | . | TRBV25-1 | TGTGCCAGCAGTTCTATCGGGGGGAACACCGGGGAGCTGTTTTTT | CASSSIGGNTGELFF
. | TRBJ2-7 | . | TRBV6-5 | TGTGCCGGCGGCAGGGGCTACGAGCAGTACTTC | CAGGRGYEQYF
TRBD2 | TRBJ2-2 | . | TRBV7-2 | TGTGCCAGCAGCTTAGTGGTCCTAGCGGGGGGTCGGAACACCGGGGAGCTGTTTTTT | CASSLVVLAGGRNTGELFF
TRBD1 | TRBJ1-1 | . | TRBV4-3 | TGCGCCAGCAGCCAAGACAGGGGGCTGGACCGCCCTGAAGCTTTCTTT | CASSQDRGLDRPEAFF
. | TRBJ2-5 | few | TRBV5-1 | TGCGCCAGCAGGACCGGGGAGACCCAGTACTTC | CASRTGETQYF
. | TRBJ1-5 | . | TRBV19 | TGTGCCAGTACTCTCAGGGGCCAGCATTTT | CASTLRGQHF
TRBD1 | TRBJ2-7 | . | TRBV5-1 | TGCGCCAGCAGCCCAAGCCGGGACAGGGAACTCAGACCCTACGAGCAGTACTTC | CASSPSRDRELRPYEQYF
. | TRBJ2-5 | . | TRBV2 | TGTGCCAGCAGTGAAGGGGCCTGGGAGACCCAGTACTTC | CASSEGAWETQYF
TRBD1 | TRBJ2-3 | once | TRBV30 | TGTGCCTGGAGTGGGCAGGGGGGCACAGATACGCAGTATTTT | CAWSGQGGTDTQYF
TRBD1 | TRBJ1-3 | . | TRBV29-1 | TGCAGCGTTGAATTGGGACAGATCTCTGGAAACACCATATATTTT | CSVELGQISGNTIYF
TRBD2 | TRBJ2-3 | . | TRBV5-4 | TGTGCCAGCAGAGGTAGCGGGGGACCCACAGATACGCAGTATTTT | CASRGSGGPTDTQYF
TRBD1 | TRBJ1-1 | . | TRBV7-6 | TGTGCCAGCAGCTTAGGGACAGGGGCATCGAACACTGAAGCTTTCTTT | CASSLGTGASNTEAFF
. | TRBJ1-6 | . | TRBV19 | TGTGCCAGTAGGGACAGAGCACTAAGCTCCTATAATTCACCCCTCCACTTT | CASRDRALSSYNSPLHF
TRBD2 | TRBJ2-5 | . | TRBV15 | TGTGCCACCAGCAGAGATGATGCGGGGGATACCCAGTACTTC | CATSRDDAGDTQYF
. | TRBJ2-5 | . | TRBV28 | TGTGCCAGCAGTTTGGGGGGTAAAGAGACCCAGTACTTC | CASSLGGKETQYF
. | TRBJ1-1 | . | TRBV30 | TGTGCCTGGAGCACAGGGCCGGCGAACACTGAAGCTTTCTTT | CAWSTGPANTEAFF
. | TRBJ2-5 | . | TRBV18 | TGTGCCAGCTCACCGCGTCCAAGCCCTTCTCAAGAGACCCAGTACTTC | CASSPRPSPSQETQYF
TRBD1 | TRBJ1-5 | . | TRBV9 | TGTGCCAGCAGCGTAGGAGGACAGGGATGGCAGCCCCAGCATTTT | CASSVGGQGWQPQHF
. | TRBJ1-1 | . | TRBV19 | TGTGCCAGTAGGATCTCAGGGTTATTGGGGTCTGAAGCTTTCTTT | CASRISGLLGSEAFF
. | TRBJ2-7 | . | TRBV10-3 | TGTGCCACCGTAGACAGCTACGAGCAGTACTTC | CATVDSYEQYF
TRBD1 | TRBJ1-5 | . | TRBV29-1 | TGCAGCCCCGCGGGACAGGCCGACTATAGCAATCAGCCCCAGCATTTT | CSPAGQADYSNQPQHF
. | TRBJ1-4 | . | TRBV5-4 | TGTGCCAGCAGCAACACAGGGCTGGCTAATGAAAAACTGTTTTTT | CASSNTGLANEKLFF
. | TRBJ2-7 | . | TRBV28 | TGTGCCAGCAGTTTGAGCAGACAGTCAATCAAGCAGTACTTC | CASSLSRQSIKQYF
. | TRBJ1-3 | . | TRBV5-4 | TGTGCCAGCAGCTTGGGAAGTGGCGGGAACTCTGGAAACACCATATATTTT | CASSLGSGGNSGNTIYF
. | TRBJ2-3 | . | TRBV4-1 | TGCGCCAGCAGCCAACCCTCCAGCGGGCCAAGCACAGATACGCAGTATTTT | CASSQPSSGPSTDTQYF
. | TRBJ2-5 | . | TRBV5-1 | TGCGCCAGCAGCCCTTTGACAGGCGAAGAGACCCAGTACTTC | CASSPLTGEETQYF
TRBD2 | TRBJ2-1 | . | TRBV7-2 | TGTGCCAGCAGACTAGCGGGGGGTTTAAATGAGCAGTTCTTC | CASRLAGGLNEQFF
. | TRBJ1-2 | . | TRBV21-1 | TGTGCCAGCAGCACCCGCTCCACAGGCTATGGCTACACCTTC | CASSTRSTGYGYTF
TRBD2 | TRBJ2-7 | . | TRBV7-9 | TGTGCCAGCAGCGCCCTAGCGGGGGCCTCCTACGAGCAGTACTTC | CASSALAGASYEQYF
TRBD1 | TRBJ2-5 | . | TRBV11-2 | TGTGCCAGCCTGATGGGACAGGGGGCGTTTGAGACCCAGTACTTC | CASLMGQGAFETQYF